This TCR beta chain was recovered during a study of CD8+CD57+ T cells in acquired aplastic anemia. This CDR3 contains 15 residues. V was cut by 2 bases and J by 3 bases, with 13 bases left in between. Looked up from germline, CDR1 is SGDLS and CDR2 is YYNGEE. Genomic DNA acted as the template from which TCR beta VDJ combination and CDR3 sequence profiling were carried out. From the reads, TCRdb called clonotypes with MiXCR, one entry per CDR3 protein. The sample includes 150,000 to 180,000 distinct CDR3 sequences, about 48% of them seen just once. Before being chosen for sequencing, patients had shown CD8+CD57+ cell expansion by flow cytometry.

Sequences were obtained from sorted CD4+, CD8+, or CD8+CD57+ T cells (not recorded which) from PBMCs. The chain combines TRBV9 with TRBJ2-3, with D unclear. This TCR was recovered from a human donor with aplastic anemia. The CDR3 region is CASSVGLGDTDTQYF. The CDR3 DNA sequence: TGTGCCAGCAGCGTGGGCCTCGGAGATACAGATACGCAGTATTTT.